Sequencing of this T cell receptor (beta chain) was carried out in a study of beta chain features in type 1 diabetes. This clone was detected only a few times. Its antigen is unidentified. This CDR3 comprises 16 residues. Germline CDR1 is SGHRS and CDR2 is YFSETQ. Trimming cost V 4 bases and J 4 bases; bases outside gene matches: 12. TCRB transcripts that were expressed got sequenced, as all of the isolated RNA had been reverse transcribed. TCRdb's copy holds only in-frame clones and misses some; the assay was immunoSEQ multiplex PCR. The sample lists about 150,000 clones; about 44% were seen once. Study-wide points: The VDJ junctions of type 1 diabetes patients carried fewer insertions and more deletions. There was a possibility that cDNA sequencing over-represented cells with high TCR expression.

Source material: Tregs from blood. This TCR was recovered from a young man in good health. The V call is TRBV5-1, the J call TRBJ2-5; 8 bases line up with TRBD2. CDR3 region: CASSPAGREAGETQYF. CDR3 nucleotide sequence: TGCGCCAGCAGCCCCGCCGGGAGGGAGGCGGGAGAGACCCAGTACTTC.